This passage covers 3 T cell receptor beta chains from one sample sequenced in a study of T-cell reconstitution after alpha-beta-depleted transplantation in children (dated by TCRdb to 2016 to 2018). This sample's treatment or condition label indicates: allogeneic hematopoietic cell transplantation with graft depleted of TCRalphabeta T cells and CD19 B cells. Library prep was done by PCR. Instrument used: Illumina HiSeq 2500. To normalize quantification of the TCRbeta repertoire, the TCR libraries were built with molecular barcoding that relied on unique molecular identifiers. TCRdb reanalyzed the raw reads on its own, using fastp at Q25 for trimming and MiXCR for clone calling, and kept in-frame beta chains. Under each unique CDR3 protein, matching rows form one entry showing the most common genes and DNA. This sample comprises roughly 280,000 distinct CDR3 sequences, approximately 10% of them detected only once. The ten largest clones capture 20% to 25% of the sample.

Here the sequenced sample was peripheral blood, taken 180 days after TCRalphabeta/CD19-depleted stem cell transplant. The source is a male patient aged 2-15 years who had a stem cell transplant for chronic granulomatous disease, so the T cells may come from the graft donor.

In this sample, this clonotype turned up many times. V and J are TRBV20-1 and TRBJ2-7; tentative D call: TRBD2 (6 bases). This CDR3 is built from 13 residues. Germline V lookup: CDR1 DFQATT, CDR2 SNEGSKA (reference sequence). Trimming pared 8 bases from V and 0 bases from J, leaving 14 bases between. The CDR3 DNA reads TGCAGTCGCTATGGGGGGATCTCCTACGAGCAGTACTTC. The encoded protein is CSRYGGISYEQYF.

This clonotype was seen ten or more times. The gene calls are TRBV5-1 and TRBJ2-1, with 8 positions matching TRBD2. This CDR3 comprises 17 residues. Trimming at V came to 4 bases and at J to 0 bases, leaving 9 bases not matched to a gene. Germline CDR1 SGHRS, CDR2 YFSETQ. The CDR3 sequence is CASSRTPSGPSYNEQFF. The CDR3 bases are TGCGCCAGCAGCCGAACGCCTAGCGGGCCCTCCTACAATGAGCAGTTCTTC.

This clonotype was found many times. The chain carries TRBV5-1 and TRBJ2-5; 8 bases fit TRBD1. Germline V gene sequence: CDR1 SGHRS, CDR2 YFSETQ. This CDR3 region has 15 residues. After removal of 4 bases from V and 5 bases from J, the junction contained 10 bases not matched to a gene. As DNA, the CDR3 is TGCGCCAGCAGCAGGACAGGGTTCCCGACGGAGACCCAGTACTTC. The encoded protein is CASSRTGFPTETQYF.